A single sample is the source of the 24 T cell receptor beta chains below, sequenced in a study of blood T cell repertoires in COVID-19. Clones were read by immunoSEQ multiplex PCR, and TCRdb kept only the in-frame ones, dropping some. Of about 64,000 clones listed, 75% to 95% were seen once; the top ten hold around a tenth. The material sequenced was peripheral blood. The source is a woman aged 80 or older with active COVID-19.

This chain connects TRBV1 to TRBJ1-1; TRBD1, as called in the table, went unchecked against the DNA. TRBV1 is a pseudogene locus. There are 13 residues in the CDR3. CDR3 nucleotide sequence: TGCACCAGCAGTCGGACAGTTCGGAGCTGGGCTTTCTTT. It translates to CTSSRTVRSWAFF.

This clone was seen once. The chain has TRBV12-5 and TRBJ2-1; 10 bases are shared with TRBD2. V gave up 1 base and J gave up 7 bases; unmatched junction bases: 4. Germline lookup yields CDR1 LGHNT and CDR2 FRNRAP. This CDR3 has 15 amino acids. Here the CDR3 reads CASGLEAGGPNEQFF. For the CDR3, the DNA is TGTGCTAGTGGTTTGGAAGCGGGAGGGCCAAATGAGCAGTTCTTC.

Only one count was recorded for this clone. The chain employs TRBV2 and TRBJ1-4, with D perhaps matching TRBD1 (5 bases). CDR3 size: 15 residues. V lost 7 bases, J lost 5 bases, and 17 bases lay in between. Germline CDR1 and CDR2: SNHLY and FYNNEI. CDR3 nucleotides: TGTGCCAGCAAACCAGGTGGGGCGGGGAATGAAAAACTGTTTTTT. It codes for CASKPGGAGNEKLFF.

Written as DNA, the CDR3 is TGTGCCAGCAGTTCACGGTACCCGTCTAGCACAGATACGCAGTATTTT. This encodes CASSSRYPSSTDTQYF. V is TRBV27 and J is TRBJ2-3; D remains unclear. Per the germline V gene, CDR1 is MNHEY and CDR2 is SMNVEV (reference sequence). The CDR3 has 16 residues. Trimming left V 4 bases short and J 0 bases short, with 14 bases between.

V and J are TRBV2 and TRBJ1-2, with a weak D call TRBD1 (5 bases). V was clipped by 1 base and J by 6 bases, with 6 bases between them. Germline lookup yields CDR1 SNHLY and CDR2 FYNNEI. CDR3 size: 12 residues. The DNA of the CDR3 is TGTGCCAGCAGTGAAGGACAGAATGGCTACACCTTC. Translated: CASSEGQNGYTF. Based on the CDR3 plus reference TRBV2 and TRBJ1-2, the full variable domain is EPEVTQTPSHQVTQMGQEVILRCVPISNHLYFYWYRQILGQKVEFLVSFYNNEISEKSEIFDDQFSVERPDGSNFTLKIRSTKLEDSAMYFCASSEGQNGYTFGSGTRLTVV.

The chain links TRBV11-3 to TRBJ2-2; 10 bases are a match to TRBD2. J lost 3 bases, V lost 5 bases, and 3 bases had no gene match. The germline CDR1 and CDR2 sequences are SGHNT and YENEEA. The CDR3 loop spans 15 amino acids. This chain's CDR3 is CASSPAGGDTGELFF. The CDR3 DNA follows: TGTGCCAGCAGCCCAGCGGGAGGGGACACCGGGGAGCTGTTTTTT.

The chain combines TRBV10-3 with TRBJ2-1; TRBD2 aligns across 9 bases. After removal of 7 bases from V and 8 bases from J, the junction contained 6 bases not matched to a gene. The germline gives CDR1 ENHRY, CDR2 SYGVKD. This CDR3 region has 13 residues. For the CDR3, the DNA is TGTGCCATCACGGGACTAGCTGGGGATGAGCAGTTCTTC. This gives the protein CAITGLAGDEQFF.

The rearrangement joins TRBV2 to TRBJ1-4; 7 nucleotides align to TRBD1. Losses at the gene ends were 7 bases for V and 4 bases for J; bases not matched to a gene: 21. The CDR3 has 19 residues. The germline CDR1 and CDR2 sequences are SNHLY and FYNNEI. Written as DNA, the CDR3 is TGTGCCAGCACCAGCTGGGCAGGGGGTATTCCGGCCGGTAATGAAAAACTGTTTTTT. Translating it yields CASTSWAGGIPAGNEKLFF.

V and J are TRBV23-1 and TRBJ2-7; 10 bases agree with TRBD2. TRBV23-1 is known as an ORF, though its function is uncertain. The CDR3 contains 18 residues. V lost 0 bases and J lost 4; bases outside the gene matches: 12. CDR3 amino acids: CASSQSGESGGARYEQYV. The CDR3 DNA is TGCGCCAGCAGTCAATCTGGGGAAAGCGGGGGGGCGAGGTACGAGCAGTACGTC.

This sequence joins TRBV7-2 and TRBJ2-5; D perhaps matches TRBD1 (9 bases). Germline CDR1 reads SGHTA; CDR2 reads FQGNSA. V shed 5 bases and J shed 7 bases, with 26 bases lying between them. The CDR3 length is 17 residues. CDR3 coding DNA: TGTGCCAGCAGCCCCTCGGGGGGGGGACAGGGTTTGCGGACCCAGTACTTC. Protein product: CASSPSGGGQGLRTQYF. The variable domain in full, completed from reference TRBV7-2 and TRBJ2-5, reads GAGVSQSPSNKVTEKGKDVELRCDPISGHTALYWYRQSLGQGLEFLIYFQGNSAPDKSGLPSDRFSAERTGGSVSTLTIQRTQQEDSAVYLCASSPSGGGQGLRTQYFGPGTRLLVL.

This clone has a handful of counts. This chain uses TRBV6-2 or TRBV6-3 with TRBJ2-7; weak D call: TRBD1 (5 bases). The CDR3 extends over 12 amino acids. Trimming took 2 bases from V and 6 from J, leaving 8 bases between them. From germline, CDR1 is MNHEY and CDR2 SVGEGT. Written as DNA, the CDR3 is TGTGCCAGCAGTTACGCAGGGTTCGAGCAGTACGTC. Protein sequence: CASSYAGFEQYV.

The chain employs TRBV3-1 (or the pseudogene TRBV3-2) and TRBJ2-1; D is uncertain. Germline values: CDR1 LGHDT, CDR2 YNNKEL (reference sequence). The CDR3 has 16 residues. V was trimmed by 3 bases and J by 0 bases, leaving 12 bases between them. In DNA, the CDR3 is TGTGCCAGCAGCCAGGTACTCCGAACCTCCTACAATGAGCAGTTCTTC. Translated: CASSQVLRTSYNEQFF.

The J gene is TRBJ2-2, the V gene TRBV19; 8 bases fit TRBD1. CDR3 size: 15 residues. The germline V gene encodes CDR1 LNHDA and CDR2 SQIVND (reference sequence). The V and J ends lost 10 bases and 6 bases, in that order; junction bases with no gene match: 13. CDR3 sequence reads: CATSGAGGFAGELFF. The CDR3 bases are TGTGCCACTTCAGGGGCAGGGGGCTTTGCCGGGGAGCTGTTTTTT.

The rearrangement joins TRBV5-4 to TRBJ2-7, with 15 bases that match TRBD2. This CDR3 has 19 residues. Germline CDR1 SGHNT, CDR2 YYREEE (reference sequence). V lost 0 bases and J lost 0; bases outside the gene matches: 7. The CDR3 reads CASSLGRTSGRGSSYEQYF. In DNA, the CDR3 is TGTGCCAGCAGCTTGGGTCGGACTAGCGGGAGGGGAAGCTCCTACGAGCAGTACTTC.

The rearrangement links TRBV21-1 to TRBJ2-1; TRBD2, the table's D call, lacks a check against the DNA. TRBV21-1 is an annotated pseudogene. The CDR3 is 13 residues long. In DNA form, the CDR3 reads TGTGCCAGCAGCCCGGGGTGGGGTCCTGAGCAGTTCTTC. Amino acids: CASSPGWGPEQFF.

The V call is TRBV21-1, the J call TRBJ2-3; TRBD2, the table's D call, lacks a check against the DNA. TRBV21-1 is an annotated pseudogene. CDR3 length: 20 amino acids. The CDR3 region is CASSKRGGEPAETDTDTQYF. The CDR3 nucleotides read TGTGCCAGCAGCAAACGCGGGGGGGAACCAGCGGAGACGGACACAGATACGCAGTATTTT.

The chain joins TRBV2 to TRBJ2-7, with TRBD2 as a possible D gene (7 bases). Looked up from germline, CDR1 is SNHLY and CDR2 is FYNNEI. Trimming left V 5 bases short and J 6 bases short, with 14 bases between. CDR3 size: 13 residues. The DNA for the CDR3 is TGTGCCAGCAGTATGGGGGGGCGCTTCGAGCAGTACGTC. Translating it yields CASSMGGRFEQYV.

This clone was picked up one time. The chain joins TRBV7-9 to TRBJ2-2; 12 bases line up with TRBD2. J was trimmed by 2 bases and V by 7 bases; bases with no gene match: 8. The CDR3 contains 17 residues. Per germline, CDR1 SEHNR and CDR2 FQNEAQ (reference sequence). Written as DNA, the CDR3 is TGTGCCAGCACCCCCCGGACTAGCGGGGCTAACACCGGGGAGCTGTTTTTT. Translation gives CASTPRTSGANTGELFF.

This chain uses TRBV7-9 with TRBJ2-5; 7 bases map to TRBD1. Germline V gene sequence: CDR1 SEHNR, CDR2 FQNEAQ (reference sequence). V shed 5 bases, J shed 3 bases, and the junction held 6 bases outside the gene matches. The CDR3 runs 14 residues. CDR3 sequence: CASSRGQAEETQYF. The CDR3 DNA reads TGTGCCAGCAGCCGAGGACAGGCCGAAGAGACCCAGTACTTC.

The chain uses TRBV9 and TRBJ1-3; no clear D. The V gene's germline CDR1 is SGDLS and CDR2 YYNGEE. The CDR3 spans 14 residues. Trimming pared 0 bases from V and 1 base from J, leaving 5 bases between. The CDR3 sequence is CASSVGQSGNTIYF. The CDR3 DNA follows: TGTGCCAGCAGCGTAGGCCAGTCTGGAAACACCATATATTTT.

The chain couples TRBV11-2 to TRBJ2-1, with 11 bases that match TRBD2. V lost 6 bases to trimming and J lost 7 bases; unmatched junction nucleotides: 8. CDR3 size: 15 residues. Per germline, CDR1 SGHAT and CDR2 FQNNGV. Here the CDR3 reads CASRFSGGAWNEQFF. The CDR3 DNA reads as TGTGCCAGCAGGTTTAGCGGGGGGGCTTGGAATGAGCAGTTCTTC.

V is TRBV5-8 and J is TRBJ2-3; 14 bases align to TRBD2. The CDR3 has 15 residues. Germline loops: CDR1 SGHTS, CDR2 YDEGEE. V lost 2 bases and J lost 6; bases outside the gene matches: 2. The CDR3 spells CASSFGTSGGDTQYF. CDR3 nucleotide sequence: TGTGCCAGCAGCTTTGGGACTAGCGGGGGTGATACGCAGTATTTT.

The rearrangement links TRBV19 to TRBJ2-5, with D perhaps TRBD2 (5 bases). Deletions cut 2 bases from V and 5 bases from J, with 9 bases between. Germline V gene lookup returns CDR1 LNHDA and CDR2 SQIVND (reference sequence). This CDR3 contains 13 residues. The CDR3 spells CASSIRWEETQYF. CDR3 sequence (DNA): TGTGCCAGTAGTATAAGGTGGGAGGAGACCCAGTACTTC.

The rearrangement uses TRBV11-2 and TRBJ1-5; D gene ambiguous. Trimming removed 0 bases at V and 5 bases at J, with 5 bases between. Germline V gives CDR1 SGHAT, CDR2 FQNNGV. There are 13 residues in the CDR3. CDR3 coding DNA: TGTGCCAGCAGCTTAGATCCGGATCAGCCCCAGCATTTT. This sequence encodes CASSLDPDQPQHF.